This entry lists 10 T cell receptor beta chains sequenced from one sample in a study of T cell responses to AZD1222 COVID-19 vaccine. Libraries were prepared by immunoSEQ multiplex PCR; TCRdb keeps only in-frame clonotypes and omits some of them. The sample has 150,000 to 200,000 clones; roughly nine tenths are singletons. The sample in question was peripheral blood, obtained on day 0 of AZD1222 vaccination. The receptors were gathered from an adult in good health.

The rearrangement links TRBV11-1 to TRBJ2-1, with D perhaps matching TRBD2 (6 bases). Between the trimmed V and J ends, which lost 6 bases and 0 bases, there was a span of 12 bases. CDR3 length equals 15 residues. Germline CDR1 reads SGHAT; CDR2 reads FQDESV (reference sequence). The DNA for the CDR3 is TGTGCCAGCAGTTGGAGGGCAGGCTCCTACAATGAGCAGTTCTTC. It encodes CASSWRAGSYNEQFF. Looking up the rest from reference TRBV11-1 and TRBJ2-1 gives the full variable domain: EAEVAQSPRYKITEKSQAVAFWCDPISGHATLYWYRQILGQGPELLVQFQDESVVDDSQLPKDRFSAERLKGVDSTLKIQPAELGDSAMYLCASSWRAGSYNEQFFGPGTRLTVL.

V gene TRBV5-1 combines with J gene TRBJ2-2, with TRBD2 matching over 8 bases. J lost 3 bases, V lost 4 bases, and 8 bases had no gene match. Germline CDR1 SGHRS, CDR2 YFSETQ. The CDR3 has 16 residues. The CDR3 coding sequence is TGCGCCAGCAGCCCCCGCGGGCGGGGGGACACCGGGGAGCTGTTTTTT. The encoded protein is CASSPRGRGDTGELFF.

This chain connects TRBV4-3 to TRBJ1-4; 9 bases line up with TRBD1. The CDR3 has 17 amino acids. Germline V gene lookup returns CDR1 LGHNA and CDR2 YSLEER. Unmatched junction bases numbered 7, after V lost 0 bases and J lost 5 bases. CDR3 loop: CASSQDWGTGWNEKLFF. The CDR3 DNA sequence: TGCGCCAGCAGCCAAGATTGGGGGACAGGGTGGAATGAAAAACTGTTTTTT.

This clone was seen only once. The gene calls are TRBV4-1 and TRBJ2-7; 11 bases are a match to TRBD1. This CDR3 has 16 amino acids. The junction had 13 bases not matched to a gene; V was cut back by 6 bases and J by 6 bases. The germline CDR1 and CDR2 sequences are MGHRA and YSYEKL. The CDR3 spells CASSPSPGQGASEQYV. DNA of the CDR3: TGCGCCAGCAGTCCAAGCCCCGGACAGGGGGCATCCGAGCAGTACGTC.

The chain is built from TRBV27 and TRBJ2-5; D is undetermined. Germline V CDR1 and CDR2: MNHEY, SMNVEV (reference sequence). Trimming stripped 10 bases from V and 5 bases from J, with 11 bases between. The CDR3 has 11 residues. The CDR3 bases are TGTGCCACCGATCCGAGGGAGACCCAGTACTTC. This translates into CATDPRETQYF.

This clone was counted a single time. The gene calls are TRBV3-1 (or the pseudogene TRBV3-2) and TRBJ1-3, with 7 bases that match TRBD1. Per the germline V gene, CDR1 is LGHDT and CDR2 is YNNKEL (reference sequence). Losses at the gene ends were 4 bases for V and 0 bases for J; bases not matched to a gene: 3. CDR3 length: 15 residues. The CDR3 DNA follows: TGTGCCAGCAGCCCGGACAGGAACTCTGGAAACACCATATATTTT. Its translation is CASSPDRNSGNTIYF.

This chain's CDR3 is CASSQGSSGTYEQYF. CDR3 sequence (DNA): TGCGCCAGCAGCCAGGGCTCCTCCGGGACCTACGAGCAGTACTTC. V is TRBV4-1 and J is TRBJ2-7, with D perhaps TRBD2 (5 bases). V dropped 3 bases and J dropped 2 bases, with 14 bases sitting between them. The CDR3 is 15 amino acids. Germline assignment: CDR1 MGHRA and CDR2 YSYEKL.

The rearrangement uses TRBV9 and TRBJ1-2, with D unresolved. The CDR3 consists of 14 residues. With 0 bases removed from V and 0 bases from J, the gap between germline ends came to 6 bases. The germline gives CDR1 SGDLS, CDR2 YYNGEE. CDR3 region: CASSVDGSNYGYTF. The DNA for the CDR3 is TGTGCCAGCAGCGTAGACGGTTCTAACTATGGCTACACCTTC.

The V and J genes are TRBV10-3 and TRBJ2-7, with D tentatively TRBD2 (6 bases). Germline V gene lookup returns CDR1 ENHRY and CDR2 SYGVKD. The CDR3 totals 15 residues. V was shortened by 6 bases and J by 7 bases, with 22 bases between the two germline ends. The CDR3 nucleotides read TGTGCCATCAGGGACGACATAAAAGCCCGGGGGGAGCAGTACGTC. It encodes CAIRDDIKARGEQYV.

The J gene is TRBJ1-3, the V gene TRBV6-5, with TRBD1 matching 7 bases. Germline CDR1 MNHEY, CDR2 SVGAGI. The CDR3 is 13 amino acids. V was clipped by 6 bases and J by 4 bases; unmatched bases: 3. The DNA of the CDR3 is TGTGCCAGCAGCGACAGGGTCGGAAACACCATATATTTT. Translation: CASSDRVGNTIYF.